These 21 T cell receptor beta chains were all obtained from the same sample, sequenced in a study of T cells in Graves' hyperthyroidism and ophthalmopathy. What was amplified from RNA transcripts were TCR beta CDR3 regions. The HTBI primer set served for first-round RT-PCR of the TCR CDR3. TCRdb independently ran MiXCR on the multiplex PCR reads; one entry per CDR3 protein. The data contain hundreds of thousands of distinct CDR3 sequences, less than 25% of them seen just once; the ten biggest clones take up around a third. Sequenced: blood. Receptor source: a young man with Graves' ophthalmopathy.

The chain is built from TRBV7-9 and TRBJ2-3, with TRBD1 matching over 7 bases. Germline assignment: CDR1 SEHNR and CDR2 FQNEAQ (reference sequence). This CDR3 has 16 residues. V shed 5 bases, J shed 2 bases, and the junction held 10 bases outside the gene matches. The CDR3, as DNA: TGTGCCAGCAGCCCTAAACCGGGACAGCACACAGATACGCAGTATTTT. Translation: CASSPKPGQHTDTQYF. Using reference TRBV7-9 and TRBJ2-3 for the parts outside the CDR3, the full variable domain is DTGVSQNPRHKITKRGQNVTFRCDPISEHNRLYWYRQTLGQGPEFLTYFQNEAQLEKSRLLSDRFSAERPKGSFSTLEIQRTEQGDSAMYLCASSPKPGQHTDTQYFGPGTRLTVL.

This clonotype was observed a few times. V and J are TRBV29-1 and TRBJ2-3; 8 bases are shared with TRBD1. V lost 7 bases, J lost 0 bases, and 3 bases stayed unmatched. The germline V gene encodes CDR1 SQVTM and CDR2 ANQGSEA. The CDR3 has 13 amino acids. The CDR3 spells CSAGQGSTDTQYF. DNA for the CDR3: TGCAGCGCCGGACAGGGAAGCACAGATACGCAGTATTTT.

This clonotype was detected ten times or more. The chain joins TRBV28 to TRBJ1-1; TRBD1 might be the D (5 bases). Germline V gene sequence: CDR1 MDHEN, CDR2 SYDVKM. The CDR3 has 15 residues. V lost 5 bases and J 1 base, leaving 14 bases between the germline ends. Here the CDR3 reads CASSPGWGENTEAFF. The CDR3 nucleotides read TGTGCCAGCAGTCCAGGGTGGGGGGAGAACACTGAAGCTTTCTTT.

The V gene is TRBV7-9, the J gene TRBJ1-1; no definite D call. The ends were cut back, 10 bases at V and 2 bases at J, with 11 bases in the middle. The CDR3 loop spans 12 amino acids. The germline CDR1 and CDR2 sequences are SEHNR and FQNEAQ (reference sequence). The DNA for the CDR3 is TGTGCCAACCACCCGTCAAACACTGAAGCTTTCTTT. Encoded protein: CANHPSNTEAFF. Full variable domain (outside the CDR3, taken from reference TRBV7-9 and TRBJ1-1): DTGVSQNPRHKITKRGQNVTFRCDPISEHNRLYWYRQTLGQGPEFLTYFQNEAQLEKSRLLSDRFSAERPKGSFSTLEIQRTEQGDSAMYLCANHPSNTEAFFGQGTRLTVV.

This clonotype was counted between two and nine times. V usage is TRBV28 and J usage is TRBJ2-3; D possibly uses TRBD1 or TRBD2 (5 bases each). The CDR3 contains 14 residues. V lost 4 bases to trimming and J lost 2 bases, with 10 bases between them. Germline values: CDR1 MDHEN, CDR2 SYDVKM. The CDR3 nucleotides read TGTGCCAGCAGTTCGGGGCCTAACACAGATACGCAGTATTTT. It is translated as CASSSGPNTDTQYF.

This clonotype has at least ten counts. The chain is built from TRBV28 and TRBJ2-7; D is perhaps TRBD2 (6 bases). V gave up 7 bases and J gave up 3 bases, with 19 bases separating them. The CDR3 extends over 15 amino acids. CDR1 is MDHEN, CDR2 SYDVKM, per germline. The CDR3 sequence is CASNRDFLTGYEQYF. As DNA, the CDR3 is TGTGCCAGCAATAGGGACTTCCTAACAGGCTACGAGCAGTACTTC.

Ten or more counts support this clonotype. The chain has TRBV2 and TRBJ2-7; TRBD1 might be the D (6 bases). The CDR3 is 14 amino acids. Germline V gives CDR1 SNHLY, CDR2 FYNNEI. Deletions cut 1 base from V and 0 bases from J, with 7 bases between. For the CDR3, the DNA is TGTGCCAGCAGTGAAGGGACAGACTCCTACGAGCAGTACTTC. Encoded protein: CASSEGTDSYEQYF. Combining the CDR3 with reference TRBV2 and TRBJ2-7 gives the whole variable domain EPEVTQTPSHQVTQMGQEVILRCVPISNHLYFYWYRQILGQKVEFLVSFYNNEISEKSEIFDDQFSVERPDGSNFTLKIRSTKLEDSAMYFCASSEGTDSYEQYFGPGTRLTVT.

This clonotype was counted ten times or more. CDR3 nucleotide sequence: TGTGCCTGGAGTCCGGGACAGGGCAATCAGCCCCAGCATTTT. Residues: CAWSPGQGNQPQHF. The rearrangement links TRBV30 to TRBJ1-5; 8 nucleotides line up with TRBD1. The CDR3 contains 14 residues. Germline V gene sequence: CDR1 GTSNPN, CDR2 SVGIG (reference sequence). The trim removed 2 bases at V and 2 bases at J, leaving 2 bases unmatched.

This clonotype was detected a few times. V and J are TRBV12-3 or TRBV12-4 and TRBJ2-1, with 7 bases fitting TRBD1. CDR3 length: 15 amino acids. The V gene end was trimmed by 5 bases and the J gene end by 7 bases; junction bases not matched to a gene: 11. In DNA form, the CDR3 reads TGTGCCAGCAGTACTACAGGGGCCACGGGGAATGAGCAGTTCTTC. This translates into CASSTTGATGNEQFF.

This clonotype has just one count. The chain links TRBV11-2 to TRBJ2-1, with a possible D match to TRBD2 (5 bases). CDR3 size: 13 residues. Germline CDR1 and CDR2: SGHAT and FQNNGV. Trimming stripped 5 bases from V and 6 bases from J, with 11 bases between. The CDR3 reads CASSIRLFNEQFF. In DNA, the CDR3 is TGTGCCAGCAGCATCCGACTATTCAATGAGCAGTTCTTC.

This clonotype was found many times. This chain joins TRBV6-5 and TRBJ2-7; weak D call: TRBD1 (6 bases). The germline V gene encodes CDR1 MNHEY and CDR2 SVGAGI. With 0 bases removed from V and 3 bases from J, the gap between germline ends came to 15 bases. This CDR3 contains 16 residues. CDR3 sequence (DNA): TGTGCCAGCAGTTACTCGACTGGACAGAAAGACTACGAGCAGTACTTC. The encoded protein is CASSYSTGQKDYEQYF.

This clonotype was counted many times. The V and J genes are TRBV2 and TRBJ1-5; perhaps TRBD1 as D (6 bases). The germline V and J ends were trimmed by 4 bases and 4 bases, with 20 bases remaining between them. Germline-derived CDR1 and CDR2 are SNHLY and FYNNEI. CDR3 length: 17 amino acids. As DNA, the CDR3 is TGTGCCAGCAGTGGATGGGGGGGCGCGTTGGGGAATCAGCCCCAGCATTTT. Protein sequence: CASSGWGGALGNQPQHF.

The chain joins TRBV4-3 to TRBJ2-7; D is perhaps TRBD2 (5 bases). V lost 3 bases to trimming and J lost 2 bases, with 11 bases between them. Germline V lookup: CDR1 LGHNA, CDR2 YSLEER. CDR3 length equals 14 residues. The CDR3 sequence: CASSHGEGAYEQYF. The CDR3 bases are TGCGCCAGCAGCCACGGTGAGGGAGCCTACGAGCAGTACTTC.

This clonotype has ten or more counts. The rearrangement links TRBV7-2 to TRBJ2-3; no firm D call. The CDR3 has 18 residues. Trimming left V 3 bases short and J 0 bases short, with 19 bases between. Per the germline V gene, CDR1 is SGHTA and CDR2 is FQGNSA. The CDR3 here is CASSFPKVRGASTDTQYF. The CDR3 DNA follows: TGTGCCAGCAGCTTTCCAAAGGTTCGAGGTGCTAGCACAGATACGCAGTATTTT.

Ten or more counts support this clonotype. The chain is built from TRBV27 and TRBJ1-1, with D possibly matching TRBD1 (5 bases). Per the germline V gene, CDR1 is MNHEY and CDR2 is SMNVEV (reference sequence). Between the trimmed V and J ends, which lost 0 bases and 5 bases, there was a span of 10 bases. The CDR3 spans 14 residues. Here the CDR3 reads CASSLSPWGTEAFF. CDR3 coding DNA: TGTGCCAGCAGTTTATCCCCCTGGGGGACTGAAGCTTTCTTT.

The V gene is TRBV30, the J gene TRBJ2-5, with TRBD1 identical over 8 bases. Per the germline V gene, CDR1 is GTSNPN and CDR2 is SVGIG (reference sequence). Trimming removed 2 bases from V and 6 bases from J; junction bases left unmatched: 5. The CDR3 extends over 13 amino acids. CDR3 in amino acids: CAWSSGGRKTQYF. The CDR3, as DNA: TGTGCCTGGAGTTCAGGGGGCAGAAAGACCCAGTACTTC.

The V and J genes are TRBV29-1 and TRBJ2-1; 10 bases line up with TRBD2. The trim removed 1 base at V and 1 base at J, leaving 7 bases unmatched. The CDR3 extends over 17 amino acids. The germline gives CDR1 SQVTM, CDR2 ANQGSEA. CDR3 in amino acids: CSVEGASGRGSYNEQFF. CDR3 sequence (DNA): TGCAGCGTTGAAGGTGCTAGCGGGAGAGGATCCTACAATGAGCAGTTCTTC.

At least ten counts were recorded for this clonotype. The chain couples TRBV6-1 to TRBJ2-7; 7 bases match TRBD1. Looked up from germline, CDR1 is MNHNS and CDR2 is SASEGT. The CDR3 extends over 14 amino acids. V lost 6 bases to trimming and J lost 5 bases; unmatched junction nucleotides: 10. Written as DNA, the CDR3 is TGTGCCAGCAGACCCGGGACAGCCAGCCACGAGCAGTACTTC. Translated, it gives CASRPGTASHEQYF.

This clonotype was seen once. The rearrangement joins TRBV28 to TRBJ2-2; 7 bases are a match to TRBD1. The length of the CDR3 is 15 residues. V dropped 6 bases and J dropped 6; count of bases not matched to a gene: 10. The V gene's germline CDR1 is MDHEN and CDR2 SYDVKM. The DNA for the CDR3 is TGTGCCAGCAGATATTCGTCAACAGGGGCCGGGGAGCTGTTTTTT. Translated, it gives CASRYSSTGAGELFF.

The V and J genes are TRBV6-1 and TRBJ2-5; TRBD2 aligns across 7 bases. In germline, CDR1 is MNHNS, CDR2 SASEGT. With V trimmed by 2 bases and J by 1 base, 10 bases remained unmatched. The CDR3 contains 17 residues. The CDR3 nucleotides are TGTGCCAGCAGTGAAACGGGGAGGGCGGCCCCCCAAGAGACCCAGTACTTC. Encoded protein: CASSETGRAAPQETQYF.

This sequence joins TRBV4-3 and TRBJ1-1; D is perhaps TRBD1 (5 bases). CDR3 size: 15 residues. V dropped 0 bases and J dropped 1 base, with 9 bases sitting between them. Germline values: CDR1 LGHNA, CDR2 YSLEER. The CDR3 sequence is CASSQEGEPNTEAFF. The CDR3 DNA reads as TGCGCCAGCAGCCAAGAGGGGGAGCCGAACACTGAAGCTTTCTTT.